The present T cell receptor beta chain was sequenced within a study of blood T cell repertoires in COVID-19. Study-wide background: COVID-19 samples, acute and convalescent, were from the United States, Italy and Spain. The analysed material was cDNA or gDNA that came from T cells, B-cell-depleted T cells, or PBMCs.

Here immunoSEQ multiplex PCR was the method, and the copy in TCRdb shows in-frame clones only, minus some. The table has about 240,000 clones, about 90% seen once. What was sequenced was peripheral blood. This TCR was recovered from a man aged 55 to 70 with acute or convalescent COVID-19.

In nucleotides, the CDR3 is TGTGCCAGCAGTTTGTGGTCGCGGACAGATACGCAGTATTTT. Translating it yields CASSLWSRTDTQYF. V gene TRBV27 combines with J gene TRBJ2-3; D unresolved. Per the germline V gene, CDR1 is MNHEY and CDR2 is SMNVEV (reference sequence). The CDR3 consists of 14 residues. The germline V and J ends were trimmed by 3 bases and 3 bases, with 10 bases remaining between them.